The 5 T cell receptor beta chains reported below all come from one sample, sequenced in a study of liver allograft versus peripheral blood T cells. Overall study context: Within transplanted livers, the T cell receptor repertoires were examined and compared against the repertoires present in the peripheral blood of liver transplant recipients.

TCRdb reprocessed the reads via MiXCR and lists one record per CDR3 protein. In the table there are about 1,800 distinct CDR3 sequences, about 15% of which are singletons. These receptors were taken from a human patient who had a liver transplant. T cells may partly derive from the graft donor.

By share of the sample, this clonotype is medium-sized. This rearrangement joins TRBV20-1 to TRBJ1-6; 7 bases agree with TRBD1. This CDR3 is 14 amino acids long. Germline values: CDR1 DFQATT, CDR2 SNEGSKA (reference sequence). The CDR3 DNA sequence: TGCACCCCCCTACAGGGGATGGACAATTCACCCCTCCACTTT. Translation: CTPLQGMDNSPLHF.

This clonotype qualifies as medium-sized. V is TRBV6-2 or TRBV6-3 and J is TRBJ1-6; 9 nucleotides match TRBD1. V shed 6 bases and J 14 bases; nucleotides not matched to a gene: 17. Looked up from germline, CDR1 is MNHEY and CDR2 is SVGEGT. This CDR3 region has 16 residues. The CDR3 nucleotides are TGTGCCAGCAGCCAGGGGAACAGGGGGCCGAATTGGGCCCTCCACTTT. It specifies CASSQGNRGPNWALHF.

This clonotype counts as medium-sized (0.01 to 0.1%). The V gene is TRBV6-5, the J gene TRBJ2-3; D is uncertain. Trimming removed 6 bases from V and 2 bases from J, with 6 bases in between. The CDR3 is made up of 12 amino acids. Germline loops: CDR1 MNHEY, CDR2 SVGAGI. The chain's CDR3 is CASRALTDTQYF. The CDR3 bases are TGTGCCAGCAGGGCCCTCACAGATACGCAGTATTTT.

This clonotype has only a few counts. The J gene is TRBJ2-7, the V gene TRBV2; possibly TRBD1 for D (5 bases). V lost 6 bases and J 6 bases, leaving 9 bases between the germline ends. This CDR3 is 11 amino acids long. Looked up from germline, CDR1 is SNHLY and CDR2 is FYNNEI. The CDR3 region has the DNA TGTGCCAGCAGGGGGCGAGGCGAGCAGTACTTC. The encoded protein is CASRGRGEQYF.

The genes are TRBV2 and TRBJ2-1; possible D gene TRBD2, 6 bases. The germline gives CDR1 SNHLY, CDR2 FYNNEI. Deletions cut 1 base from V and 12 bases from J, with 13 bases between. The length of the CDR3 is 13 residues. CDR3: CASSEGTGLLQFF. In DNA form, the CDR3 reads TGTGCCAGCAGTGAAGGAACGGGACTCCTGCAGTTCTTC.